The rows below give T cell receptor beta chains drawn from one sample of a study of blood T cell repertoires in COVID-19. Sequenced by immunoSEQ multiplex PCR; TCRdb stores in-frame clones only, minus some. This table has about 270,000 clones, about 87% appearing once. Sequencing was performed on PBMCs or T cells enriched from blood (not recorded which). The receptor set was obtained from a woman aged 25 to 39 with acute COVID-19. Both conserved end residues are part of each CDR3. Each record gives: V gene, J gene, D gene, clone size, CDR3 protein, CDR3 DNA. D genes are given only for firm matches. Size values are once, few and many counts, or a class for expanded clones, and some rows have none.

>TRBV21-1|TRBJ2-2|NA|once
CASSKGRRGLLTGELFF
TGTGCCAGCAGCAAAGGGAGGAGGGGGCTTTTAACCGGGGAGCTGTTTTTT
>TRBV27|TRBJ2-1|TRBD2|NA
CASSPALAGWGGQFF
TGTGCCAGCAGCCCCGCACTAGCGGGGTGGGGGGGGCAGTTCTTC
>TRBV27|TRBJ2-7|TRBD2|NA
CASSPPLAGSYEQYF
TGTGCCAGCAGTCCCCCTTTAGCGGGAAGCTACGAGCAGTACTTC
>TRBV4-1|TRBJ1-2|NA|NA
CASSQGRQDAVYGYTF
TGCGCCAGCAGCCAGGGGAGACAGGATGCGGTATATGGCTACACCTTC
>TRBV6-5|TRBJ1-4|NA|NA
CASRDDRGGGEKLFF
TGTGCCAGCAGGGACGACCGGGGGGGAGGTGAAAAACTGTTTTTT
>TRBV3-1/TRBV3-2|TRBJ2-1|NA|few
CASSQDRGILFSYNEQFF
TGTGCCAGCAGCCAAGATCGGGGGATCTTATTCTCCTACAATGAGCAGTTCTTC
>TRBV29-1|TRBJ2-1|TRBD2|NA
CSVEGTSSYNEQFF
TGCAGCGTTGAAGGGACTAGCTCCTACAATGAGCAGTTCTTC
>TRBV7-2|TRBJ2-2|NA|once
CASRRDSSNTGELFF
TGTGCCAGCAGGAGGGACTCCTCGAACACCGGGGAGCTGTTTTTT
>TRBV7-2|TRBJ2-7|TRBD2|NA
CASSSGLAGVEQYF
TGTGCCAGCAGCTCGGGACTAGCGGGAGTCGAGCAGTACTTC
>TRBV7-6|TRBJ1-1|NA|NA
CASSPAPGDGDTEAFF
TGTGCCAGCAGTCCAGCTCCGGGAGACGGGGACACTGAAGCTTTCTTT
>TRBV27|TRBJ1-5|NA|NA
CASSLPGSDQPQHF
TGTGCCAGCAGTTTACCGGGATCGGATCAGCCCCAGCATTTT
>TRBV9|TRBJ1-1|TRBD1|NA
CASSATGANTEAFF
TGTGCCAGCAGCGCTACAGGGGCTAACACTGAAGCTTTCTTT
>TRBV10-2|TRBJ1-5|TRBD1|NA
CASRLPTGVRSSNQPQHF
TGCGCCAGCAGACTACCGACAGGGGTTCGCTCTAGCAATCAGCCCCAGCATTTT
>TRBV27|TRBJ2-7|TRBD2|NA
CASSLGTSLDEQYF
TGTGCCAGCAGTTTAGGGACTAGCCTCGACGAGCAGTACTTC
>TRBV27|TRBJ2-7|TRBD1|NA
CASSFLGTDDSYEQYF
TGTGCCAGCAGTTTCCTCGGGACAGATGACTCCTACGAGCAGTACTTC
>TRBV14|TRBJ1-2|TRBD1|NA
CASSWGTGPQGGYTF
TGTGCCAGCAGCTGGGGGACAGGCCCCCAGGGCGGCTACACCTTC
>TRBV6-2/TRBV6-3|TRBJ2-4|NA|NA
CASSPTGKNIQYF
TGTGCCAGCAGCCCCACAGGGAAAAACATTCAGTACTTC
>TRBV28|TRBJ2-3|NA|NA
CASKRRQDTDTQYF
TGTGCCAGCAAGCGACGACAGGACACAGATACGCAGTATTTT
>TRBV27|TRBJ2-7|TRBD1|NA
CASSPTGGWSEQYF
TGTGCCAGCAGTCCGACAGGGGGCTGGTCCGAGCAGTACTTC
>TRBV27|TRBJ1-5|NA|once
CASSQFQGTGNQPQHF
TGTGCCAGCAGCCAGTTTCAGGGGACGGGCAATCAGCCCCAGCATTTT
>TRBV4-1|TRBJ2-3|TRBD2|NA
CASSSGASGPDDTQYF
TGCGCCAGCTCAAGCGGGGCTAGCGGCCCCGACGATACGCAGTATTTT
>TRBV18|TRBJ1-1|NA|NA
CASSPPSRPSEAFF
TGTGCCAGCTCACCACCCTCGAGGCCCAGTGAAGCTTTCTTT
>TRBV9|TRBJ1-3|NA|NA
CASSPGGGAGNTIYF
TGTGCCAGCAGCCCGGGGGGTGGCGCAGGAAACACCATATATTTT
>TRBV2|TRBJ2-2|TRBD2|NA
CASSDREGTGELFF
TGTGCCAGCAGTGACAGGGAGGGAACCGGGGAGCTGTTTTTT
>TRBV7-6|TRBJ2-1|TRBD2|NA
CASSLTSGRYNEQFF
TGTGCCAGCAGCTTGACTAGCGGGCGCTACAATGAGCAGTTCTTC
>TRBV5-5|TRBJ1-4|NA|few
CASSLGLEGEKLFF
TGTGCCAGCAGCTTGGGGTTGGAGGGTGAAAAACTGTTTTTT
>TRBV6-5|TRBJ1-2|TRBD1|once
CASRRTGNYGYTF
TGTGCCAGCAGAAGGACAGGCAACTATGGCTACACCTTC
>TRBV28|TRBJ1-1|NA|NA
CASSPPGMGTEAFF
TGTGCCAGCAGTCCCCCGGGGATGGGAACTGAAGCTTTCTTT
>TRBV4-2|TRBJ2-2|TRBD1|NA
CASSQSTGTANTGELFF
TGTGCCAGCAGCCAATCAACAGGGACAGCAAACACCGGGGAGCTGTTTTTT
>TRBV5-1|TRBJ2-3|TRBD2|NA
CASMPLIGLAGGLTDTQYF
TGCGCCAGCATGCCCTTGATCGGACTAGCGGGAGGGTTAACAGATACGCAGTATTTT
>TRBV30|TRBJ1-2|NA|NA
CAWNSGEGGYTF
TGTGCCTGGAACTCCGGGGAGGGGGGCTACACCTTC
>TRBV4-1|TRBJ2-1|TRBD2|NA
CASSQVLAGGDNEQFF
TGCGCCAGCAGCCAAGTTCTGGCGGGGGGAGACAATGAGCAGTTCTTC
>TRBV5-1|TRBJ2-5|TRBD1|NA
CASSLGTGQETQYF
TGCGCCAGCAGCTTAGGGACAGGCCAAGAGACCCAGTACTTC
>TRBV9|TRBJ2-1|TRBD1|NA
CASSSRDRDYEQFF
TGTGCCAGCAGCAGCCGGGACAGGGATTATGAGCAGTTCTTC
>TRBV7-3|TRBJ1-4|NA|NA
CAIRRGSEEKLFF
TGTGCCATCAGAAGAGGGTCAGAGGAAAAACTGTTTTTT
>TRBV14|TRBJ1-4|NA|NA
CASSAWDTTNEKLFF
TGTGCCAGCAGCGCCTGGGACACGACTAATGAAAAACTGTTTTTT
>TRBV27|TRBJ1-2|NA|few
CASSFGTLPNYGYTF
TGTGCCAGCAGTTTTGGGACACTACCTAACTATGGCTACACCTTC
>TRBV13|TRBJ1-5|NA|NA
CASSSASGDQPQHF
TGTGCCAGCAGCTCGGCCTCAGGGGATCAGCCCCAGCATTTT